This TCR beta chain was observed in a study of cytomegalovirus exposure and HLA in healthy donors. The PCR used 60 Vbeta and 13 Jbeta primers. The assay was immunoSEQ multiplex PCR, and TCRdb's table has in-frame clones only and misses some. The sample shows about 140,000 clones, around three quarters of them seen only once. General study findings and limits: Earlier analysis looked at TCR beta V segments, and most were productive about 90% or about 30% of the time. The only immune exposure information that was available was CMV serostatus. TCR beta sequences reportedly predicted the HLA-A and HLA-B alleles of most subjects accurately. A later analysis linked some 17,000 TCR beta sequences to HLA alleles at 0.05 false discovery rate.

This clone was observed a few times. Antigen unknown. This CDR3 comprises 19 residues. The trim removed 5 bases at V and 3 bases at J, leaving 21 bases unmatched. Germline V gives CDR1 SGHVS, CDR2 FQNEAQ. Sequences were obtained from PBMCs. J is TRBJ2-5 and V is TRBV7-8; 7 bases line up with TRBD1. The receptor was isolated from a man aged 18 to 35 in good health and CMV-seronegative. CDR3 coding DNA: TGTGCCAGCAGCCTTCCCCCCTGGACAGGCGAAATTATAAAAGAGACCCAGTACTTC. As protein: CASSLPPWTGEIIKETQYF. The full variable domain, with the rest looked up from reference TRBV7-8 and TRBJ2-5, is GAGVSQSPRYKVAKRGQDVALRCDPISGHVSLFWYQQALGQGPEFLTYFQNEAQLDKSGLPSDRFFAERPEGSVSTLKIQRTQQEDSAVYLCASSLPPWTGEIIKETQYFGPGTRLLVL.